This TCR beta chain stems from a study of T cells and copy number aberrations in small-cell lung cancer. Points from the study as a whole: The study's sample size was small, so findings need validation.

Details on this clone: Its antigen remains unidentified.

This CDR3 has 16 residues. The V and J ends lost 3 bases and 6 bases, in that order; junction bases with no gene match: 10. The V gene's germline CDR1 is GTSNPN and CDR2 SVGIG (reference sequence). Sequencing was performed with immunoSEQ multiplex PCR; in TCRdb, only in-frame clones are kept and a portion is missing. The table includes some 3,000 clones, just over 90% detected once. Every patient either smoked or had heavy second-hand smoke exposure. Sequenced input: normal tissue next to the tumor. The genes are TRBV30 and TRBJ1-6; 8 bases agree with TRBD1. The sequence came from a man over 45 with small cell lung cancer. The CDR3 DNA is TGTGCCTGGAGGATTCAGACAGGGGCTGGTAATTCACCCCTCCACTTT. Translated, it gives CAWRIQTGAGNSPLHF.